Below, 7 T cell receptor beta chains from the same sample are listed, as sequenced in a study of shared clonotypes between healthy human individuals. Clones were read by immunoSEQ multiplex PCR, and TCRdb kept only the in-frame ones, dropping some. The data show nearly 1 million clones, with approximately 80% seen just once and approximately 1.5% held by the top ten. Sequenced material: memory CD4+ T cells sorted from blood. Subset defined: CD45RA-negative fraction. The source is a man younger than 35 in good health.

This chain connects TRBV19 to TRBJ2-2; D ambiguous. Germline V gene lookup returns CDR1 LNHDA and CDR2 SQIVND (reference sequence). With 4 bases removed from V and 2 bases from J, the gap between germline ends came to 5 bases. CDR3 size: 13 residues. CDR3 sequence: CASSRDNTGELFF. The CDR3 nucleotides are TGTGCCAGTAGTAGGGATAACACCGGGGAGCTGTTTTTT. Combining the CDR3 with reference TRBV19 and TRBJ2-2 gives the whole variable domain DGGITQSPKYLFRKEGQNVTLSCEQNLNHDAMYWYRQDPGQGLRLIYYSQIVNDFQKGDIAEGYSVSREKKESFPLTVTSAQKNPTAFYLCASSRDNTGELFFGEGSRLTVL.

CDR3 amino acids: CAWSESSYNSPLHF. In DNA, the CDR3 is TGTGCCTGGAGTGAGAGCTCCTATAATTCACCCCTCCACTTT. The rearrangement links TRBV30 to TRBJ1-6; D not certain. V dropped 1 base and J dropped 0 bases, with 4 bases sitting between them. The V gene's germline CDR1 is GTSNPN and CDR2 SVGIG (reference sequence). CDR3 length: 14 residues.

This CDR3 is CAWSRTREGARARGYTF. The DNA for the CDR3 is TGTGCCTGGAGCCGAACCCGCGAGGGGGCGCGGGCGCGTGGCTACACCTTC. The genes are TRBV30 and TRBJ1-2; 7 nucleotides align to TRBD1. This CDR3 has 17 residues. The ends lost 3 bases at V and 7 bases at J; junction bases unmatched: 20. From germline, CDR1 is GTSNPN and CDR2 SVGIG (reference sequence).

The genes are TRBV7-6 and TRBJ2-5; a weak D match, TRBD2 (7 bases). Germline V gene data show CDR1 as SGHVS and CDR2 as FNYEAQ. CDR3 length: 15 residues. Deletions cut 0 bases from V and 2 bases from J, with 10 bases between. The CDR3 DNA sequence: TGTGCCAGCAGCTTAGCGGGGGGGCGACAAGAGACCCAGTACTTC. It specifies CASSLAGGRQETQYF. Variable domain in full (rest from reference TRBV7-6 and TRBJ2-5): GAGVSQSPRYKVTKRGQDVALRCDPISGHVSLYWYRQALGQGPEFLTYFNYEAQQDKSGLPNDRFSAERPEGSISTLTIQRTEQRDSAMYRCASSLAGGRQETQYFGPGTRLLVL.

Here the CDR3 reads CASSLDPPRGNEKLFF. The CDR3 DNA sequence: TGTGCCAGCAGCTTAGATCCCCCCAGGGGGAATGAAAAACTGTTTTTT. The rearrangement joins TRBV11-2 to TRBJ1-4; 7 bases agree with TRBD1. The CDR3 is 16 amino acids. V shed 0 bases, J shed 5 bases, and the junction held 6 bases outside the gene matches. CDR1 and CDR2 (germline): SGHAT, FQNNGV.

The chain recombines TRBV6-6 with TRBJ1-5, with a possible D match to TRBD1 (5 bases). This CDR3 is built from 16 residues. In germline, CDR1 is MNHNY, CDR2 SVGAGI (reference sequence). Trimming pared 4 bases from V and 2 bases from J, leaving 15 bases between. In DNA, the CDR3 is TGTGCCAGCAGTTCCAATGGGGCGTCTGGCAATCAGCCCCAGCATTTT. Translation: CASSSNGASGNQPQHF.

This chain joins TRBV29-1 and TRBJ2-7; no firm D call. CDR1 SQVTM and CDR2 ANQGSEA come from the germline V gene. Deletions cut 4 bases from V and 0 bases from J, with 7 bases between. The CDR3 runs 12 residues. CDR3 DNA sequence: TGCAGCGTTGGAAGCAGCTCCTACGAGCAGTACTTC. Translated: CSVGSSSYEQYF.